The 16 T cell receptor beta chains reported below all come from one sample, sequenced in a study of cytomegalovirus exposure and HLA in healthy donors. Some clones are missing from TCRdb's copy, which holds only in-frame ones; the method was immunoSEQ multiplex PCR. The sample records about 69,000 clones, approximately 96% being singletons. The sequencing sample was made of PBMCs. The receptor source for this set is a woman aged 18-30 years in good health and CMV-seropositive.

The chain carries TRBV7-9 and TRBJ2-7; 11 bases line up with TRBD2. The CDR3 is made up of 17 amino acids. Per the germline V gene, CDR1 is SEHNR and CDR2 is FQNEAQ (reference sequence). Trimming cost V 3 bases and J 5 bases; bases outside gene matches: 12. The CDR3 nucleotides read TGTGCCAGCAGCTTGGGAACCACTAGCGGGAGTTCCCACGAGCAGTACTTC. Translation gives CASSLGTTSGSSHEQYF.

The rearrangement joins TRBV4-3 to TRBJ1-1; no definite D call. The V gene lost 0 bases and the J gene lost 1 base, with 6 bases spanning the gap. Per the germline V gene, CDR1 is LGHNA and CDR2 is YSLEER. The CDR3 spans 14 residues. Here the CDR3 DNA reads TGCGCCAGCAGCCAAGAAGTCGGGAACACTGAAGCTTTCTTT. Translated, it gives CASSQEVGNTEAFF.

This chain uses TRBV19 with TRBJ2-2, with 11 bases matching TRBD1. J gave up 4 bases and V 4 bases, and 8 bases lay outside the gene matches. From germline, CDR1 is LNHDA and CDR2 SQIVND (reference sequence). This CDR3 is built from 17 residues. The DNA for the CDR3 is TGTGCCAGTAGTAAATTGCCGGGACAGGGGGGCACCGGGGAGCTGTTTTTT. Translation: CASSKLPGQGGTGELFF.

The CDR3: CASSLYPGLNQPQHF. The CDR3 DNA sequence: TGTGCCAGCAGTTTATACCCAGGCCTAAATCAGCCCCAGCATTTT. The V and J genes are TRBV28 and TRBJ1-5; D gene ambiguous. The CDR3 totals 15 residues. The germline V and J ends were trimmed by 1 base and 4 bases, with 11 bases remaining between them. In germline, CDR1 is MDHEN, CDR2 SYDVKM.

The V gene is TRBV4-1, the J gene TRBJ2-7; 7 nucleotides line up with TRBD2. The junction had 10 bases not matched to a gene; V was cut back by 0 bases and J by 2 bases. Looked up from germline, CDR1 is MGHRA and CDR2 is YSYEKL. CDR3 length: 17 amino acids. The DNA for the CDR3 is TGCGCCAGCAGCCAAGAAGGCCCAGAAGCGGGGACCTACGAGCAGTACTTC. It translates to CASSQEGPEAGTYEQYF.

V is TRBV9 and J is TRBJ2-1, with D maybe TRBD2 (6 bases). V lost 4 bases to trimming and J lost 6 bases, with 14 bases between them. CDR3 length equals 14 residues. From germline, CDR1 is SGDLS and CDR2 YYNGEE. CDR3 DNA sequence: TGTGCCAGCAGCCCATGGACTAATGTCAATGAGCAGTTCTTC. Its protein product is CASSPWTNVNEQFF.

The chain has TRBV27 and TRBJ2-2, with 13 bases aligning to TRBD2. In germline, CDR1 is MNHEY, CDR2 SMNVEV (reference sequence). The J segment lost 6 bases and the V segment lost 3 bases, leaving 4 bases of the junction unmatched. The CDR3 extends over 16 amino acids. CDR3 coding DNA: TGTGCCAGCAGTTTTACTAGCGGGAGGGTTTCCGGGGAGCTGTTTTTT. It yields the protein CASSFTSGRVSGELFF.

The chain is built from TRBV7-6 and TRBJ2-1; tentative D call: TRBD2 (5 bases). CDR1 is SGHVS and CDR2 is FNYEAQ in the germline V gene. There are 15 residues in the CDR3. V was shortened by 6 bases and J by 8 bases, with 20 bases between the two germline ends. CDR3 nucleotides: TGTGCCAGCAGTTATACGGTCAACCCGGAGGATGAGCAGTTCTTC. Encoded protein: CASSYTVNPEDEQFF.

V and J are TRBV4-2 and TRBJ1-4; D remains unclear. Germline CDR1 and CDR2: LGHNA and YNFKEQ. This CDR3 spans 16 amino acids. V lost 4 bases, J lost 0 bases, and 12 bases lay in between. The CDR3, as DNA: TGTGCCAGCAGCCCGGAGGTTTCTGCAACTAATGAAAAACTGTTTTTT. Translation gives CASSPEVSATNEKLFF.

The gene calls are TRBV5-4 and TRBJ2-1; 13 nucleotides match TRBD2. V trimming: 4 bases; J trimming: 1 base; junction bases outside the gene matches: 8. This CDR3 has 18 residues. Germline-derived CDR1 and CDR2 are SGHNT and YYREEE (reference sequence). CDR3 bases: TGTGCCAGCAGCCGAGGACTAGCGGGAGCTGGGTCCTACAATGAGCAGTTCTTC. It specifies CASSRGLAGAGSYNEQFF.

The genes are TRBV6-5 and TRBJ2-5, with D perhaps matching TRBD2 (6 bases). Looked up from germline, CDR1 is MNHEY and CDR2 is SVGAGI. This CDR3 is built from 14 residues. With 7 bases removed from V and 5 bases from J, the gap between germline ends came to 17 bases. Here the CDR3 reads CASTGSGEAETQYF. The CDR3 DNA reads as TGTGCCAGCACCGGGTCGGGAGAAGCGGAGACCCAGTACTTC.

V is TRBV5-1 and J is TRBJ2-3; tentatively, D is TRBD2 (5 bases). The V end was cut by 0 bases, the J end by 3 bases, with 14 bases between. The CDR3 runs 16 residues. The germline V gene has CDR1 SGHRS and CDR2 YFSETQ. CDR3: CASSLGLAAETDTQYF. The CDR3 DNA sequence: TGCGCCAGCAGCTTGGGGCTAGCCGCGGAGACAGATACGCAGTATTTT.

A single count supports this clone. V and J are TRBV11-3 and TRBJ2-2; D may be TRBD1 (5 bases). V was clipped by 0 bases and J by 4 bases, with 12 bases between them. CDR1 is SGHNT and CDR2 is YENEEA in the germline V gene. There are 16 residues in the CDR3. CDR3 residues: CASSLDLGRGTGELFF. DNA of the CDR3: TGTGCCAGCAGCTTAGACTTGGGGCGAGGCACCGGGGAGCTGTTTTTT.

The chain recombines TRBV5-8 with TRBJ2-1; TRBD1 agrees at 9 bases. Germline CDR1 SGHTS, CDR2 YDEGEE. V shed 2 bases and J 4 bases; nucleotides not matched to a gene: 1. The CDR3 has 14 residues. In DNA, the CDR3 is TGTGCCAGCAGCTTCGGGACAGGGTACAATGAGCAGTTCTTC. It codes for CASSFGTGYNEQFF.

This clone was detected once. This chain links TRBV19 with TRBJ2-6; TRBD1 matches at 11 bases. The germline gives CDR1 LNHDA, CDR2 SQIVND (reference sequence). Germline trimming cut 4 bases from V and 5 bases from J; bases unmatched to any gene: 13. The CDR3 is made up of 19 amino acids. CDR3 sequence reads: CASSTGDRGRQLWANVLTF. In DNA, the CDR3 is TGTGCCAGTAGTACCGGGGACAGGGGGAGACAGCTCTGGGCCAACGTCCTGACTTTC.

This chain joins TRBV4-2 and TRBJ2-3; D possibly corresponds to TRBD2 (6 bases). CDR1 is LGHNA, CDR2 YNFKEQ, per germline. CDR3 size: 15 residues. Trimming left V 1 base short and J 5 bases short, with 13 bases between. The CDR3 DNA follows: TGTGCCAGCAGCCAAGGACCGGGAGCGGGAGATACGCAGTATTTT. This translates into CASSQGPGAGDTQYF.